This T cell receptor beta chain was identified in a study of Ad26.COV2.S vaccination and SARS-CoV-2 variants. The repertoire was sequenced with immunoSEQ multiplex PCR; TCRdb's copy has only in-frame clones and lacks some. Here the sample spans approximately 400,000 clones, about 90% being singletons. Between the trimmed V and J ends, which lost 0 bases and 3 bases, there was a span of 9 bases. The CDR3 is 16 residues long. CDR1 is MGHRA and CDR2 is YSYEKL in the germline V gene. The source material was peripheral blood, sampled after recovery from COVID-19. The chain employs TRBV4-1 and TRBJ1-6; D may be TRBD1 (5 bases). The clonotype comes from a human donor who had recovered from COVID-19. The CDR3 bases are TGCGCCAGCAGCCAAGATCCCAGGGACTATAATTCACCCCTCCACTTT. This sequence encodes CASSQDPRDYNSPLHF.